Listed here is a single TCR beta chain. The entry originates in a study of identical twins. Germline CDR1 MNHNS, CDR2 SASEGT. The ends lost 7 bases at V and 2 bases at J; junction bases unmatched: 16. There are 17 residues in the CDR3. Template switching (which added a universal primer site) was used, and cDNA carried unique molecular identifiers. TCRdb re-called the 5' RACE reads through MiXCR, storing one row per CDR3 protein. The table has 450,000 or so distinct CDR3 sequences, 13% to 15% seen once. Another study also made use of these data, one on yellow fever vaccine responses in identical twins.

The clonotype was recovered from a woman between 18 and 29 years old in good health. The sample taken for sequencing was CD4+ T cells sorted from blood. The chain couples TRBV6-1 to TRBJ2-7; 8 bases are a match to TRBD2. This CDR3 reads CASMAGPGTRDTYEQYF. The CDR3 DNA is TGTGCCAGCATGGCTGGGCCCGGGACTAGGGATACCTACGAGCAGTACTTC.